This entry lists 18 T cell receptor beta chains sequenced from one sample in a study of blood T cell repertoires in COVID-19. This table comes from immunoSEQ multiplex PCR, and its TCRdb copy is limited to in-frame clones, with some not included. The sample lists under 250,000 clones; 80% to 85% were seen once. Sample: peripheral blood. These TCRs come from a woman between 65 and 79 years old with COVID-19, enrolled during active disease.

The J gene is TRBJ1-5, the V gene TRBV28; D is unclear. CDR1 is MDHEN, CDR2 SYDVKM, per germline. The CDR3 sequence is 14 residues long. The ends were cut back, 8 bases at V and 3 bases at J, with 14 bases in the middle. CDR3 DNA sequence: TGTGCCAGCGCGTTGAGGTTGGTCAATCAGCCCCAGCATTTT. It encodes CASALRLVNQPQHF.

This clone was detected once. The sample carries other DNA sequences with the same CDR3. The genes are TRBV5-1 and TRBJ2-7; 8 bases align to TRBD1. The V gene's germline CDR1 is SGHRS and CDR2 YFSETQ. The CDR3 is made up of 14 amino acids. Trimming removed 2 bases from V and 2 bases from J; junction bases left unmatched: 3. CDR3 sequence: CASSLEQGAYEQYF. The CDR3 region has the DNA TGCGCCAGCAGCTTAGAACAGGGGGCCTACGAGCAGTACTTC.

The rearrangement links TRBV5-4 to TRBJ1-1; 7 bases are shared with TRBD1. The CDR3 spans 15 residues. V lost 1 base, J lost 1 base, and 4 bases stayed unmatched. From germline, CDR1 is SGHNT and CDR2 YYREEE (reference sequence). The CDR3 DNA reads as TGTGCCAGCAGCTTGCCCGGGACAGCGAACACTGAAGCTTTCTTT. Translating gives CASSLPGTANTEAFF.

The chain joins TRBV7-2 to TRBJ2-7; unclear D gene. The CDR3 runs to 15 residues. Deletions cut 1 base from V and 2 bases from J, with 12 bases between. CDR1 and CDR2 from the germline V gene are SGHTA and FQGNSA. Written as DNA, the CDR3 is TGTGCCAGCAGCTTAGGAGTCGGTACAGCCTACGAGCAGTACTTC. Its translation is CASSLGVGTAYEQYF.

V is TRBV28 and J is TRBJ2-1; 9 bases align to TRBD1. The CDR3 contains 14 residues. CDR1 and CDR2 from the germline V gene are MDHEN and SYDVKM. V shed 6 bases and J 5 bases; nucleotides not matched to a gene: 5. The CDR3 protein is CASRKQGANNEQFF. CDR3 nucleotide sequence: TGTGCCAGCAGGAAACAGGGGGCGAACAATGAGCAGTTCTTC.

This clone appeared a few times. This chain connects TRBV4-2 to TRBJ1-5; D uncertain. Trimming took off 1 base at V and 1 base at J, with 8 bases between the two ends. The CDR3 runs to 15 residues. Germline-derived CDR1 and CDR2 are LGHNA and YNFKEQ. The CDR3 loop is CASSQGGESNQPQHF. CDR3 DNA: TGTGCCAGCAGCCAAGGCGGGGAGAGCAATCAGCCCCAGCATTTT.

The CDR3 nucleotides read TGTGCCAGCAGCCAACTAGCGGGAGAAGATACGCAGTATTTT. Its translation is CASSQLAGEDTQYF. The chain recombines TRBV5-6 with TRBJ2-3, with TRBD2 matching over 11 bases. The V gene's germline CDR1 is SGHDT and CDR2 YYEEEE. The CDR3 covers 14 residues. Trimming cost V 4 bases and J 5 bases; bases outside gene matches: 3.

The sample holds many counts of this clone. The CDR3 sequence is CASSLRGSGYNQPQHF. CDR3 nucleotide sequence: TGTGCCAGCAGCTTAAGAGGGAGCGGGTACAATCAGCCCCAGCATTTT. The chain carries TRBV7-8 and TRBJ1-5; no reliable D call. Trimming cost V 2 bases and J 3 bases, with 14 bases left between them. The CDR3 runs to 16 residues. Looked up from germline, CDR1 is SGHVS and CDR2 is FQNEAQ.

The V call is TRBV5-6, the J call TRBJ1-3; no clear D gene. The V end lost 2 bases, the J end lost 2 bases, and 8 bases lay between the germline ends. This CDR3 comprises 14 residues. Germline V lookup: CDR1 SGHDT, CDR2 YYEEEE. The CDR3 nucleotides are TGTGCCAGCAGCTTAGAGGGTACTGGAAACACCATATATTTT. As protein: CASSLEGTGNTIYF.

In the case of this clone: A much bigger clone sits one base away, suggesting this may be a read error. The chain employs TRBV6-5 and TRBJ1-5, with D maybe TRBD1 (5 bases). CDR3 length equals 13 residues. Trimming removed 6 bases at V and 4 bases at J, with 10 bases between. Germline CDR1 is MNHEY and CDR2 is SVGAGI. DNA of the CDR3: TGTGCCAGCAGCTTAGACAGAAATCAGCCCCAGCATTTT. It translates to CASSLDRNQPQHF.

This chain joins TRBV5-6 and TRBJ1-5; 8 bases match TRBD1. This CDR3 contains 16 residues. Germline CDR1 reads SGHDT; CDR2 reads YYEEEE. Losses at the gene ends were 4 bases for V and 4 bases for J; bases not matched to a gene: 10. CDR3 amino acids: CASSLRTGTMNQPQHF. The CDR3 DNA reads TGTGCCAGCAGCCTCCGGACAGGGACGATGAATCAGCCCCAGCATTTT.

V and J are TRBV27 and TRBJ2-4, with D maybe TRBD1 (6 bases). The germline V and J ends were trimmed by 5 bases and 0 bases, with 14 bases remaining between them. The CDR3 loop spans 16 amino acids. The germline CDR1 and CDR2 sequences are MNHEY and SMNVEV (reference sequence). DNA for the CDR3: TGTGCCAGCAGTCCCCGGGACAACTTAGCCAAAAACATTCAGTACTTC. The encoded protein is CASSPRDNLAKNIQYF.

V is TRBV5-1 and J is TRBJ2-7; a weak D match, TRBD1 (5 bases). CDR3 length: 13 residues. V gave up 5 bases and J gave up 2 bases, with 11 bases separating them. Germline CDR1 SGHRS, CDR2 YFSETQ. This chain's CDR3 is CASRIRDTYEQYF. DNA of the CDR3: TGCGCCAGCAGAATCAGGGATACCTACGAGCAGTACTTC.

The rearrangement joins TRBV4-1 to TRBJ1-2; 7 bases are shared with TRBD1. Germline V lookup: CDR1 MGHRA, CDR2 YSYEKL. Trimming took 2 bases from V and 3 from J; bases not matched to a gene: 6. The CDR3 covers 15 residues. The CDR3 here is CASSQTTGTDYGYTF. Here the CDR3 DNA reads TGCGCCAGCAGCCAAACCACGGGGACAGACTATGGCTACACCTTC.

The chain couples TRBV14 to TRBJ2-1; 8 bases agree with TRBD1. The ends lost 3 bases at V and 5 bases at J; junction bases unmatched: 18. The germline V gene has CDR1 SGHDN and CDR2 FVKESK. The CDR3 runs 19 residues. The CDR3: CASSQRTGTSVPRNNEQFF. CDR3 DNA: TGTGCCAGCAGCCAGCGGACAGGGACATCCGTCCCTAGGAACAATGAGCAGTTCTTC.

This clone was recorded only once. This sequence joins TRBV7-2 and TRBJ1-1; no clear D gene. The CDR3 sequence is 14 residues long. Trimming stripped 5 bases from V and 6 bases from J, with 16 bases between. Germline V gene lookup returns CDR1 SGHTA and CDR2 FQGNSA. The DNA of the CDR3 is TGTGCCAGCAGCCCCAGTTTTGTAATGGCTGAAGCTTTCTTT. It codes for CASSPSFVMAEAFF.

The gene calls are TRBV30 and TRBJ2-7; D perhaps matches TRBD2 (5 bases). V dropped 0 bases and J dropped 0 bases, with 15 bases sitting between them. This CDR3 comprises 16 residues. Germline assignment: CDR1 GTSNPN and CDR2 SVGIG (reference sequence). CDR3 residues: CAWSVSERRFSYEQYF. CDR3 bases: TGTGCCTGGAGTGTCTCAGAGCGGCGGTTCTCCTACGAGCAGTACTTC.

The chain is built from TRBV9 and TRBJ2-2; D may be TRBD1 (5 bases). The CDR3 runs 16 residues. V lost 0 bases and J 3 bases, leaving 12 bases between the germline ends. Germline loops: CDR1 SGDLS, CDR2 YYNGEE. CDR3 in DNA: TGTGCCAGCAGCGTAGGTCGAACAGGCCACACCGGGGAGCTGTTTTTT. Translation gives CASSVGRTGHTGELFF.